This T cell receptor beta chain stems from a study of blood T cell repertoires in COVID-19. For the study at large: Sites across the United States, Italy and Spain contributed samples from acute and convalescent COVID-19. PBMCs, B-cell-depleted T cells, or T cells provided the cDNA or gDNA that made up the material.

Study processing details: Estimation of nucleated cell counts relied on the amplification of reference gene primers. TCRdb keeps only in-frame clones here, not all; method: immunoSEQ multiplex PCR. That table gives V, J and clone size, and the DNA gave D and trimming. Of approximately 270,000 clones listed, 85% to 90% are singletons. Trimming pared 6 bases from V and 3 bases from J, leaving 12 bases between. The germline CDR1 and CDR2 sequences are SGHTA and FQGNSA. The CDR3 is 14 amino acids. The sequencing sample was made of peripheral blood. The receptor's source is a man older than 75 with acute or convalescent COVID-19. This chain links TRBV7-2 with TRBJ1-5; D is unresolved. This CDR3 reads CASSSGVSNQPQHF. DNA for the CDR3: TGTGCCAGCAGTTCCGGGGTATCCAATCAGCCCCAGCATTTT.